This T cell receptor (beta chain) was identified in a study of T cells in Graves' hyperthyroidism and ophthalmopathy. On the study more broadly: Blood from the periphery was taken at initial diagnosis, before any treatment.

It was considered stable Graves' hyperthyroidism when ophthalmopathy did not progress within 18 months. CDR1 and CDR2 (germline): MDHEN, SYDVKM. CDR3 size: 15 residues. V was shortened by 4 bases and J by 5 bases, with 15 bases between the two germline ends. There were TCR beta CDR3 regions amplified from RNA transcripts. HTBI primers were employed in a first-round RT-PCR of the TCR CDR3. TCRdb used MiXCR to reprocess the multiplex PCR reads, holding one entry per CDR3 protein. Of some 720,000 distinct CDR3 sequences listed, about 15% were seen once; the top ten hold under 8.5%. This clonotype has at least ten counts.

This TCR came from a man aged 18 to 29 with Graves' hyperthyroidism. The chain uses TRBV28 and TRBJ2-1; D uncertain. Specimen: blood. Written as DNA, the CDR3 is TGTGCCAGCAGTTCTCCCCCCGCAGGCGACAATGAGCAGTTCTTC. Translated: CASSSPPAGDNEQFF.